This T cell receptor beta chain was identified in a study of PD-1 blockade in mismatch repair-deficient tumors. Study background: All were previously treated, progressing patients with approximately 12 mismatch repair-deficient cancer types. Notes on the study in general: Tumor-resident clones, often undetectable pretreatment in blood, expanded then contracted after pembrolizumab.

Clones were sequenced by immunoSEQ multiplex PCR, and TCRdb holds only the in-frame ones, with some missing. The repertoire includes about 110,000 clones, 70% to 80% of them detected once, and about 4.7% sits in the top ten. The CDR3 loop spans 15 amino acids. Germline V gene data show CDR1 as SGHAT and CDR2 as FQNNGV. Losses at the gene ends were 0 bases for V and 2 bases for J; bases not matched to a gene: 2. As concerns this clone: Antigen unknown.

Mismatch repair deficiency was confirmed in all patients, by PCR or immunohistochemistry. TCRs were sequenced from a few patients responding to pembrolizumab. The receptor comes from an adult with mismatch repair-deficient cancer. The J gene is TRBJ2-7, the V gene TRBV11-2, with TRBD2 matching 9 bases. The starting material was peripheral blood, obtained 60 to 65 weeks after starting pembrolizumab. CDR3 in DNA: TGTGCCAGCAGCTTAGAAGCTAGCGGGACCTACGAGCAGTACTTC. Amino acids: CASSLEASGTYEQYF.